This TCR beta chain comes out of a study of shared clonotypes between healthy human individuals. The CDR3 length is 17 residues. The germline V gene has CDR1 SEHNR and CDR2 FQNEAQ (reference sequence). V gave up 5 bases and J gave up 6 bases; unmatched junction bases: 12. Clones were sequenced by immunoSEQ multiplex PCR, and TCRdb holds only the in-frame ones, with some missing. This table has about 530,000 clones, about 95% appearing once. The J gene is TRBJ2-5, the V gene TRBV7-9; 13 bases fit TRBD2. The specimen sequenced was naive CD4+ T cells sorted from blood. Subset specified: CD45RA+ positively selected. This clonotype was obtained from a woman aged 25 to 39 in good health. CDR3 region: CASSPGLAGEPLKTQYF. The CDR3 nucleotides are TGTGCCAGCAGCCCAGGACTAGCGGGAGAGCCATTAAAGACCCAGTACTTC.